This TCR beta chain was recorded in a study of shared clonotypes between healthy human individuals. The assay was immunoSEQ multiplex PCR, and TCRdb's table has in-frame clones only and misses some. The top ten hold roughly 12% of the sample, which has 450,000 to 600,000 clones, 79% seen once. After removal of 5 bases from V and 0 bases from J, the junction contained 7 bases not matched to a gene. The CDR3 is 16 residues long. Germline lookup yields CDR1 SEHNR and CDR2 FQNEAQ (reference sequence). Only Caucasian adults living in Nashville, Tennessee made up the donor group. Sequencing was done on a sample of PBMCs. The receptor comes from a middle-aged woman in good health. Some clones in this sample may be carry-over from other donors' samples. The gene calls are TRBV7-9 and TRBJ2-3; TRBD1 matches 8 bases. This chain's CDR3 is CASSGDRPPSTDTQYF. In DNA, the CDR3 is TGTGCCAGCAGCGGGGACAGGCCTCCTAGCACAGATACGCAGTATTTT.